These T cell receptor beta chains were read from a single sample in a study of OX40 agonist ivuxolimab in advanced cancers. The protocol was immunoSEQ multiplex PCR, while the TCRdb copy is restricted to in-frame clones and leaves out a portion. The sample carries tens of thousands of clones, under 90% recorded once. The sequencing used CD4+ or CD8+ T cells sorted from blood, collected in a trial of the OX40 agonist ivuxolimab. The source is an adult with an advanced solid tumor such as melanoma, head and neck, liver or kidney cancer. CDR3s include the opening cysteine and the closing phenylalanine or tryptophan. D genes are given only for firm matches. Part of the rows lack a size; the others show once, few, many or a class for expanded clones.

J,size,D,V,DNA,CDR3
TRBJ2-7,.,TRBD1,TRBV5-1,TGCGCCAGCAGATCCGGGACAGGGCTGTACGAGCAGTACTTC,CASRSGTGLYEQYF
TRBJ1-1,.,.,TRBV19,TGTGCCAGTAGCCTCGCGGGGGGGAGGTTGAACACTGAAGCTTTCTTT,CASSLAGGRLNTEAFF
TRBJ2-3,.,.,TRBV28,TGTGCCAGCAGCTATATCACAGATACGCAGTATTTT,CASSYITDTQYF
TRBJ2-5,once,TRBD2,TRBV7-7,TGTGCTAGCAGTCCCAGACTAGCGGAGACCCAGTACTTC,CASSPRLAETQYF
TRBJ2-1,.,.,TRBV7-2,TGTGCCAGCAGACCCCCCGGGGTTAGTGAGCAGTTCTTC,CASRPPGVSEQFF
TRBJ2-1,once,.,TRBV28,TGTGCCAGCAGTTCACCGGGACGGGGTTACAATGAGCAGTTCTTC,CASSSPGRGYNEQFF
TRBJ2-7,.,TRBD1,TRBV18,TGTGCCAGCTCACCCGGACAGGGTTCAGGGCAGTACTTC,CASSPGQGSGQYF
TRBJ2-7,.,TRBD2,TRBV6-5,TGTGCCAGCAGGGGGACTAGCGCAAAGTACGAGCAGTACTTC,CASRGTSAKYEQYF
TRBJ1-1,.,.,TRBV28,TGTGCCAGCAGTTTAGTGGAGCAGCAAGCTTTCTTT,CASSLVEQQAFF
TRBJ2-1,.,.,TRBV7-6,TGTGCCAGCAGGGCGGGCGCCAACAATGAGCAGTTCTTC,CASRAGANNEQFF
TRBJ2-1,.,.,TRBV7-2,TGTGCCAGCAGCTCTCCGGGACGGGGGAATGAGCAGTTCTTC,CASSSPGRGNEQFF
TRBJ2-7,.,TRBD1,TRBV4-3,TGCGCCAGCAGCCAAGGGCCAGGGGGTGACTACGAGCAGTACTTC,CASSQGPGGDYEQYF
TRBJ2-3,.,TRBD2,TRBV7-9,TGTGCCAGCAGCTTAGCGGTCACTAGCGGGACCACAGATACGCAGTATTTT,CASSLAVTSGTTDTQYF
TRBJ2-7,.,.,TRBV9,TGTGCCAGCAGCGTAGCTTTGGAGGCGAGCGAGCAGTACTTC,CASSVALEASEQYF
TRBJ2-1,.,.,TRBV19,TGTGCCAGTAGTATTTTGAGCGGGGACAGCTCCTACAATGAGCAGTTCTTC,CASSILSGDSSYNEQFF
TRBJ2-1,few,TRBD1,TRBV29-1,TGCAGCGTTGCAGGGGGCCCGGCGGTATACAATGAGCAGTTCTTC,CSVAGGPAVYNEQFF
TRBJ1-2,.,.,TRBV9,TGTGCCAGCAGCGGCCGACAGGTACGATATGGCTACACCTTC,CASSGRQVRYGYTF
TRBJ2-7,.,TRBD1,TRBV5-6,TGTGCCAGCGGACGGGACAGGTCGGGCGAGCAGTACTTC,CASGRDRSGEQYF
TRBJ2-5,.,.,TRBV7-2,TGTGCCAGCAGCCGCGGGGAAGGAGAGCAAGAGACCCAGTACTTC,CASSRGEGEQETQYF
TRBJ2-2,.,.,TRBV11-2,TGTGCCAGCATCGGAGATCTGAGAGGGGAGCTGTTTTTT,CASIGDLRGELFF
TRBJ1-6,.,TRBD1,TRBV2,TGTGCCAGCACCTATGGGGGGACAGGTAATTCACCCCTCCACTTT,CASTYGGTGNSPLHF
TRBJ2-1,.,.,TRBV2,TGTGCCAGTAGTGCCCGCAGGACCAATGAGCAGTTCTTC,CASSARRTNEQFF
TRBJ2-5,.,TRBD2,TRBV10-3,TGTGCCATCAGTGAGGGGACTAGCGGGAGAGGGGAGACCCAGTACTTC,CAISEGTSGRGETQYF
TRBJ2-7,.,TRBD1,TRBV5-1,TGCGCCAGCAGCACCCGACAGGGACAATACGAGCAGTACTTC,CASSTRQGQYEQYF
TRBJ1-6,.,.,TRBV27,TGTGCCAGCAGTTTAAACAGGGATTCACCCCTCCACTTT,CASSLNRDSPLHF
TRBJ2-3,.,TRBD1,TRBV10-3,TGTGCCATCGCAGGGACAGGGATCGCAGATACGCAGTATTTT,CAIAGTGIADTQYF
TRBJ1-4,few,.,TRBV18,TGTGCCAGCTCACACGACAGTGAAAAACTGTTTTTT,CASSHDSEKLFF
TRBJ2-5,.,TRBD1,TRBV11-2,TGTGCCAGCAGCATCCTTGGACAGGCTGGAGAGACCCAGTACTTC,CASSILGQAGETQYF
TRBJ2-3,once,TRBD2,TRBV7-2,TGTGCCAGCAGCTCTAGGGGACTAGCGGGAGATACGCAGTATTTT,CASSSRGLAGDTQYF
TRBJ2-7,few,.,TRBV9,TGTGCCAGCAGCCCGGGGGACAGATACGAGCAGTACTTC,CASSPGDRYEQYF
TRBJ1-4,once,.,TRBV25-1,TGTGCCAGCAGCCCTCATGAAAAACTGTTTTTT,CASSPHEKLFF
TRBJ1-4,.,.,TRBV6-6,TGTGCCAGCACTGCGGGGACCTCTAATGAAAAACTGTTTTTT,CASTAGTSNEKLFF
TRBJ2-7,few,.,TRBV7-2,TGTGCCAGCAGCTTATTCCCCTTCTCCTACGAGCAGTACTTC,CASSLFPFSYEQYF
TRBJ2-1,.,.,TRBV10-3,TGTGCCACTCAAGCGGGCCTCTCCTACAATGAGCAGTTCTTC,CATQAGLSYNEQFF
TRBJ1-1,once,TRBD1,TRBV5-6,TGTGCCAGCAGCTCTAAACAGGGGGCTGGTACTGAAGCTTTCTTT,CASSSKQGAGTEAFF
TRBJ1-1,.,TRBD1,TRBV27,TGTGCCAGCAGTTTATTTGGGACAGCGAACACTGAAGCTTTCTTT,CASSLFGTANTEAFF
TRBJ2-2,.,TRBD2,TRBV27,TGTGCCAGCAGAAGACTAGCGGGTTCACCGACCGATAACACCGGGGAGCTGTTTTTT,CASRRLAGSPTDNTGELFF
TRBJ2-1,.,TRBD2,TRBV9,TGTGCCAGCAGCATATTAGCGGGAGCCGGTGAGCAGTTCTTC,CASSILAGAGEQFF
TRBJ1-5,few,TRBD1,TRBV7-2,TGTGCCAGCAGCTTAGACAGGGGGCTTTCGTCCCAGCATTTT,CASSLDRGLSSQHF
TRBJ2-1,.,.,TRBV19,TGTGCCAGTAGTACCGACAGAAGTTCTCCGCAGTTCTTC,CASSTDRSSPQFF
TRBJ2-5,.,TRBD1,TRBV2,TGTGCCAGCAGCCGATTGACAGGGCAAGAGACCCAGTACTTC,CASSRLTGQETQYF
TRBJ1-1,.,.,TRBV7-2,TGTGCCAGCGGCAGGGAGAGGGGTAGGGAAGCTTTCTTT,CASGRERGREAFF
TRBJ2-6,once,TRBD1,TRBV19,TGTGCCAGTAGTATAAGGGCAGGGGGTGGTGGGGCCAACGTCCTGACTTTC,CASSIRAGGGGANVLTF
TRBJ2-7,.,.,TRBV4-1,TGCGCCAGCAGCCAACTCGTCGCAGGGCAGAAACGGGGCTACGAGCAGTACTTC,CASSQLVAGQKRGYEQYF
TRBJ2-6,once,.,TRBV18,TGTGCCAGCTCACCAGGGCCAGCTGGGGCCAACGTCCTGACTTTC,CASSPGPAGANVLTF
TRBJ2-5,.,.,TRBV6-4,TGTGCCAGCATCCAACAAACCGGGGGAGAGGGCCAAGAGACCCAGTACTTC,CASIQQTGGEGQETQYF
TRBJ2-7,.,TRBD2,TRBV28,TGTGCCAGCAGTCCCCCCCTAGCGGGGACCTACGAGCAGTACTTC,CASSPPLAGTYEQYF
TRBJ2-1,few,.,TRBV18,TGTGCCAGCTCCCAAAGCTCCTACAATGAGCAGTTCTTC,CASSQSSYNEQFF
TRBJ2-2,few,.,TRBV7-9,TGTGCCAGCCTTACGGCAGGGCACACCGGGGAGCTGTTTTTT,CASLTAGHTGELFF
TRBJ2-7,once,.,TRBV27,TGTGCCAGCAGTTTAACCAGACAGCTGAGCTCCTACGAGCAGTACTTC,CASSLTRQLSSYEQYF
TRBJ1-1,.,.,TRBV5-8,TGTGCCAGCACCGGGTCAGTGGGCTGGGCCACTGAAGCTTTCTTT,CASTGSVGWATEAFF
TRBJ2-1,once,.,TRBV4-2,TGTGCCAGCAGCCAAGGTAGGAAGCCTGAGGATGAGCAGTTCTTC,CASSQGRKPEDEQFF
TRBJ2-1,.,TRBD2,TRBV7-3,TGTGCCAGCACCGCGACTAGCGGGAGTTACAATGAGCAGTTCTTC,CASTATSGSYNEQFF
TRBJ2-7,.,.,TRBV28,TGTGCCAGCAGACTGGGCGGACCCTACGAGCAGTACTTC,CASRLGGPYEQYF